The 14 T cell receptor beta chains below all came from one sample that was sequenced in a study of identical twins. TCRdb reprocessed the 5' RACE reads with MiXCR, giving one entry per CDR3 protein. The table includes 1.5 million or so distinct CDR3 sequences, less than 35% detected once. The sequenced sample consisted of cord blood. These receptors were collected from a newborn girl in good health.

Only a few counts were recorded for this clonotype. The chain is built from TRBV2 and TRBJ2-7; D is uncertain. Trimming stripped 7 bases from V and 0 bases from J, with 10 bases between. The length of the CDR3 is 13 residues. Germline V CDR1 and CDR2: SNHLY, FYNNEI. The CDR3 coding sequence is TGTGCCAGCAAGGTCGGGCCCTCCTACGAGCAGTACTTC. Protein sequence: CASKVGPSYEQYF. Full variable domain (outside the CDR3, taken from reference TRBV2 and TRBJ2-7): EPEVTQTPSHQVTQMGQEVILRCVPISNHLYFYWYRQILGQKVEFLVSFYNNEISEKSEIFDDQFSVERPDGSNFTLKIRSTKLEDSAMYFCASKVGPSYEQYFGPGTRLTVT.

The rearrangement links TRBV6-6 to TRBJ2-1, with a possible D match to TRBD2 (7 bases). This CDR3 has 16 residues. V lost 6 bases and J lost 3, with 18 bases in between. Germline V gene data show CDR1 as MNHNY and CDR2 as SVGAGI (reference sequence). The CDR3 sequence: CASRPGGGAFYNEQFF. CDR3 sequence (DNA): TGTGCCAGCAGGCCGGGGGGCGGGGCGTTCTACAATGAGCAGTTCTTC.

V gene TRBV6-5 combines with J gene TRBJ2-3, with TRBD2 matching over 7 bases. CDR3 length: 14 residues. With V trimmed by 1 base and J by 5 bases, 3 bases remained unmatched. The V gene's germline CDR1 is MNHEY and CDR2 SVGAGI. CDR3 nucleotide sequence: TGTGCCAGCAGTTACTTCATAGCGGGAGATACGCAGTATTTT. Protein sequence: CASSYFIAGDTQYF.

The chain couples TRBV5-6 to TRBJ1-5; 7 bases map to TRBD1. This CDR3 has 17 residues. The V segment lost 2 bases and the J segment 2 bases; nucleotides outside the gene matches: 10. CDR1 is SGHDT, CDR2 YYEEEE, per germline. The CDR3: CASSFRGTGIGNQPQHF. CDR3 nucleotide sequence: TGTGCCAGCAGCTTCAGGGGGACGGGGATTGGCAATCAGCCCCAGCATTTT.

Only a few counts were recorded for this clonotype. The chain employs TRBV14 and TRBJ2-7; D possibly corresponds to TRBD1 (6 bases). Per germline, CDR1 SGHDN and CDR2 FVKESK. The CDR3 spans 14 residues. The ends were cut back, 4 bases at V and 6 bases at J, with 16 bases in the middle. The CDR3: CASSRPLMGAEQYF. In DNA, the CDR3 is TGTGCCAGCAGCCGACCCCTGATGGGGGCCGAGCAGTACTTC.

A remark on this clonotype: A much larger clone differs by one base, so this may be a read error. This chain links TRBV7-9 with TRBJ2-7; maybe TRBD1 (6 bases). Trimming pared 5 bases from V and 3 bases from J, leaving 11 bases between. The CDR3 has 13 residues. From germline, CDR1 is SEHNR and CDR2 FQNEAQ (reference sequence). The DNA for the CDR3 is TGTGCCAGCAGCCCGTCGACAGGCTACGAGCAGTACTTC. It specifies CASSPSTGYEQYF.

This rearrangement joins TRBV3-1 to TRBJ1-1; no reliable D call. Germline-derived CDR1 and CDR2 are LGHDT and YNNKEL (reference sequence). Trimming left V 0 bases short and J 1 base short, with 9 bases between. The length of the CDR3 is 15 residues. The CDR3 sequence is CASSQDGGQNTEAFF. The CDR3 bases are TGTGCCAGCAGCCAAGATGGCGGGCAGAACACTGAAGCTTTCTTT.

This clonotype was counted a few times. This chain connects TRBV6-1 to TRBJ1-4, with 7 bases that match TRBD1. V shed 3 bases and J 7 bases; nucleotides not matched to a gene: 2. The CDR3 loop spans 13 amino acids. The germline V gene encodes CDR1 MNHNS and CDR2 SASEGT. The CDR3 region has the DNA TGTGCCAGCAGTGAGTACAGGGGTGAAAAACTGTTTTTT. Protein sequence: CASSEYRGEKLFF.

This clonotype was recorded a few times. CDR3 DNA: TGCAGTGCCCCGACTAGCGGGGTTAGCACAGATACGCAGTATTTT. It codes for CSAPTSGVSTDTQYF. The chain recombines TRBV20-1 with TRBJ2-3, with 11 bases matching TRBD2. This CDR3 is built from 15 residues. The V gene's germline CDR1 is DFQATT and CDR2 SNEGSKA (reference sequence). V was pared by 6 bases and J by 0 bases, with 5 bases of the junction left unmatched.

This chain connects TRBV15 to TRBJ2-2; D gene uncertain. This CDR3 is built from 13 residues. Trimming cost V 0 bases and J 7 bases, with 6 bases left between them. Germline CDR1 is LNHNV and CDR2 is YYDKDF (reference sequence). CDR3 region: CATSRDFVGELFF. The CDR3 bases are TGTGCCACCAGCAGAGATTTCGTCGGGGAGCTGTTTTTT.

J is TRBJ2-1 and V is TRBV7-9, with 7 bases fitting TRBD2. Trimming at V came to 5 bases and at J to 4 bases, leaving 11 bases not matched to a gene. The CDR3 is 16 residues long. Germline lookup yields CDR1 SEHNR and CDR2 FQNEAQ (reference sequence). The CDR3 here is CASSPRDYQVYNEQFF. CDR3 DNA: TGTGCCAGCAGCCCGAGGGACTACCAAGTTTACAATGAGCAGTTCTTC.

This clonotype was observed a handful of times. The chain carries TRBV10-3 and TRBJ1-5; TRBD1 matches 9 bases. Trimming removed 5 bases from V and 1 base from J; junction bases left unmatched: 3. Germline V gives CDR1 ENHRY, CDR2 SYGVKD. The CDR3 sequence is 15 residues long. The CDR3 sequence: CAISNDRGSNQPQHF. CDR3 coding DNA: TGTGCCATCAGTAATGACAGGGGGAGCAATCAGCCCCAGCATTTT.

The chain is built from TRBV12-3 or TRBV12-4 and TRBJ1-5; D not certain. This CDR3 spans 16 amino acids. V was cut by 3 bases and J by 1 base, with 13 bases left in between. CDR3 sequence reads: CASSFRKGVSNQPQHF. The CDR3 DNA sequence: TGTGCCAGCAGTTTTAGAAAGGGCGTAAGCAATCAGCCCCAGCATTTT.

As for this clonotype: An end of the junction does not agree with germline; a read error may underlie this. CDR3 nucleotides: TGCAGTGCTAGAGATCCCAAACAGGGGGCCGGTCAGCCCCAACATTTT. This translates into CSARDPKQGAGQPQHF. The chain is built from TRBV20-1 and TRBJ1-5, with TRBD1 matching over 9 bases. Germline CDR1 reads DFQATT; CDR2 reads SNEGSKA (reference sequence). CDR3 length: 16 residues.